These T cell receptor beta chains were read from a single sample in a study of T-cell reconstitution after alpha-beta-depleted transplantation in children. MiXCR was run by TCRdb on the PCR reads, yielding one entry per CDR3 protein. The table includes about 97,000 distinct CDR3 sequences, about 7.5% detected once. The sequencing here drew on PBMCs, taken before TCRalphabeta/CD19-depleted stem cell transplant. These TCRs come from a boy aged 2 to 10 with acute lymphoblastic leukemia, due to receive a stem cell transplant. CDR3s include the opening cysteine and the closing phenylalanine or tryptophan. A D gene is named only where the DNA matches it firmly. Not all rows give a size; the values are once, few, many and, for expanded clones, a class.

CDR3 protein	CDR3 DNA	D gene	clone size	J gene	V gene
CASSVAAAPIHSYEQYF	TGTGCCAGCAGCGTAGCGGCAGCTCCTATCCACTCCTACGAGCAGTACTTC	NA	many	TRBJ2-7	TRBV9
CASSLQGHIQYF	TGTGCCAGCAGCTTACAGGGGCACATTCAGTACTTC	NA	NA	TRBJ2-4	TRBV11-2
CASSFPRGSGYGYTF	TGTGCCAGCAGCTTCCCCAGGGGAAGTGGCTATGGCTACACCTTC	NA	many	TRBJ1-2	TRBV7-9
CASSPERPEQFF	TGTGCCAGCAGCCCCGAAAGACCGGAGCAGTTCTTC	NA	many	TRBJ2-1	TRBV5-4
CASSLRKNTEAFF	TGTGCCAGCAGTTTACGGAAAAACACTGAAGCTTTCTTT	NA	many	TRBJ1-1	TRBV28
CSARGTYNEQFF	TGCAGTGCTAGAGGAACCTACAATGAGCAGTTCTTC	NA	many	TRBJ2-1	TRBV20-1
CASSFPSGGFRTNEQFF	TGCGCCAGCAGCTTCCCTAGCGGGGGGTTTCGGACCAATGAGCAGTTCTTC	TRBD2	NA	TRBJ2-1	TRBV5-1
CSVEETGTEAFF	TGCAGCGTTGAAGAGACGGGCACTGAAGCTTTCTTT	NA	NA	TRBJ1-1	TRBV29-1
CASSQDGGRNQPQHF	TGCGCCAGCAGCCAAGATGGGGGCAGGAATCAGCCCCAGCATTTT	NA	NA	TRBJ1-5	TRBV4-3
CASSLDGRGQETQYF	TGCGCCAGCAGCTTGGACGGCAGGGGCCAAGAGACCCAGTACTTC	NA	many	TRBJ2-5	TRBV5-1
CASSLGGIEIPEAFF	TGCGCCAGCAGCTTGGGTGGGATAGAGATCCCTGAAGCTTTCTTT	NA	few	TRBJ1-1	TRBV5-1
CASSQRASGAHNEQFF	TGTGCCAGCAGCCAAAGGGCTAGCGGGGCCCACAATGAGCAGTTCTTC	TRBD2	many	TRBJ2-1	TRBV4-2
CASSLGVGGHNEQFF	TGTGCCAGCAGCTTAGGCGTCGGGGGGCATAATGAGCAGTTCTTC	NA	once	TRBJ2-1	TRBV11-3
CASTPTGPYEQYF	TGTGCCAGCACCCCGACAGGGCCCTACGAGCAGTACTTC	TRBD1	NA	TRBJ2-7	TRBV28
CASSSDTTNTGELFF	TGCGCCAGCAGCTCGGACACCACTAACACCGGGGAGCTGTTTTTT	NA	few	TRBJ2-2	TRBV5-1
CASSPPPGGLKETQYF	TGTGCCAGCAGCCCGCCCCCGGGAGGACTTAAAGAGACCCAGTACTTC	TRBD2	many	TRBJ2-5	TRBV7-6
CASSLATGRTDTQYF	TGTGCCAGCAGCTTAGCGACGGGGCGCACAGATACGCAGTATTTT	NA	NA	TRBJ2-3	TRBV7-6
CASSPDSSNYGYTF	TGCGCCAGCAGCCCGGACAGCTCTAACTATGGCTACACCTTC	NA	few	TRBJ1-2	TRBV4-1
CASSNRLAGYNEQFF	TGCGCCAGCAGCAATAGACTAGCGGGGTACAATGAGCAGTTCTTC	TRBD2	many	TRBJ2-1	TRBV5-1
CASSHTGPGDEQFF	TGTGCCAGCAGCCACACAGGGCCCGGGGATGAGCAGTTCTTC	NA	NA	TRBJ2-1	TRBV4-2
CSARDPDRPYGQYF	TGCAGTGCTAGAGATCCGGACAGACCCTACGGGCAGTACTTC	NA	few	TRBJ2-7	TRBV20-1
CASSRNPGANVLTF	TGTGCCAGCAGCCGAAACCCCGGGGCCAACGTCCTGACTTTC	NA	many	TRBJ2-6	TRBV6-2/TRBV6-3
CASSLGGETHYF	TGTGCCAGCAGCTTGGGGGGAGAGACCCATTACTTC	NA	many	TRBJ2-5	TRBV7-6
CASSYWAGRAADTQYF	TGTGCCAGCAGTTACTGGGCCGGCAGGGCGGCAGATACGCAGTATTTT	NA	NA	TRBJ2-3	TRBV6-5
CAISESGGLSTEAFF	TGTGCCATCAGTGAGTCGGGGGGCTTGAGCACTGAAGCTTTCTTT	NA	few	TRBJ1-1	TRBV10-3
CASSLRHVGNEQFF	TGTGCCAGCAGTTTAAGGCATGTGGGCAATGAGCAGTTCTTC	NA	many	TRBJ2-1	TRBV27
CASSPITGGSTYEQYF	TGTGCCAGCAGCCCCATTACAGGGGGCTCGACCTACGAGCAGTACTTC	TRBD1	medium-sized	TRBJ2-7	TRBV27
CASTGRANYGYTF	TGTGCCAGTACAGGAAGAGCTAACTATGGCTACACCTTC	NA	many	TRBJ1-2	TRBV9
CSVEDPGHRGGLPDTQYF	TGCAGCGTTGAAGATCCGGGCCACAGGGGGGGGCTCCCAGATACGCAGTATTTT	NA	NA	TRBJ2-3	TRBV29-1
CASRIQGEDEQFF	TGTGCCAGCAGGATACAGGGTGAGGATGAGCAGTTCTTC	NA	NA	TRBJ2-1	TRBV28
CASSYRVNEKLFF	TGTGCCAGCAGTTACAGAGTGAATGAAAAACTGTTTTTT	NA	few	TRBJ1-4	TRBV6-6
CASSEGRGPHNEQFF	TGTGCCAGCAGTGAAGGGCGGGGGCCTCACAATGAGCAGTTCTTC	NA	many	TRBJ2-1	TRBV6-4
CASSQEQGRTGELFF	TGCGCCAGCAGCCAAGAACAGGGAAGAACCGGGGAGCTGTTTTTT	NA	many	TRBJ2-2	TRBV4-3